A selection of T cell receptor beta chains follows, all from one sample in a study of CD8 T cells in Susac syndrome. TCRdb reprocessed the immunoSEQ multiplex PCR reads with MiXCR, giving one entry per CDR3 protein. The sample has about 180,000 distinct CDR3 sequences; 90% to 95% are singletons. The sample consisted of CD4+ T cells from PBMCs. Every receptor here comes from a human donor with Susac syndrome. Both conserved end residues are part of each CDR3. D genes are given only for firm matches. Expanded clones are given a class, and other clones once, few, many or no size at all.

j_call d_call v_call clone_size cdr3_nt cdr3_aa
TRBJ1-1 . TRBV9 . TGTGCCAGCAGCGTAGACGGGACCCCTATCGCTGAAGCTTTCTTT CASSVDGTPIAEAFF
TRBJ1-1 TRBD1 TRBV29-1 . TGCAGCGTTTCTAGGACAGGGAGGAAAACTGAAGCTTTCTTT CSVSRTGRKTEAFF
TRBJ2-1 . TRBV19 . TGTGCCAGTAGTGTCTCGGGGGTGCAGTTCTTC CASSVSGVQFF
TRBJ2-3 . TRBV2 . TGTGCCAGCAGTGATCGGGACTCCACAGATACGCAGTATTTT CASSDRDSTDTQYF
TRBJ2-2 . TRBV6-2/TRBV6-3 few TGTGCCAGCAGTTCCTTGAACACCGGGGAGCTGTTTTTT CASSSLNTGELFF
TRBJ2-5 . TRBV18 . TGTGCCAGCTCACAAAGTAACCAGGGACTGATGTACCAAGAGACCCAGTACTTC CASSQSNQGLMYQETQYF
TRBJ2-7 . TRBV4-2 . TGTGCCAGCAGCCTAGAGGGGGACGGTTCCCTCGAGCAGTACTTC CASSLEGDGSLEQYF
TRBJ2-3 TRBD2 TRBV20-1 . TGCAGTGCTAGGACGGGACTAGCGGGCACAGATACGCAGTATTTT CSARTGLAGTDTQYF
TRBJ1-2 TRBD1 TRBV20-1 . TGCAGTGCGACGGGACAGGGGCCGGGAGATGGCTACACCTTC CSATGQGPGDGYTF
TRBJ2-5 . TRBV18 . TGTGCCAGCTCACCAAGGCAAAGAGAGACCCAGTACTTC CASSPRQRETQYF
TRBJ2-3 TRBD2 TRBV18 few TGTGCCAGCTCACCACGACTAGCGGGACGCACAGATACGCAGTATTTT CASSPRLAGRTDTQYF
TRBJ1-5 . TRBV28 . TGTGCCAGCAGTCTGGGACCGGGGCCCACGACCACGACCCAGCATTTT CASSLGPGPTTTTQHF
TRBJ1-5 . TRBV2 . TGTGCCAGCAGACAGGACAGCCGCCTGTATCAGCCCCAGCATTTT CASRQDSRLYQPQHF
TRBJ2-6 . TRBV7-3 . TGTGCCAGCAGCCCTGCCCCGGGACGGGACTCTGGGGCCAACGTCCTGACTTTC CASSPAPGRDSGANVLTF
TRBJ1-2 . TRBV20-1 . TGCAGTGCGGAGGGCTACACCTTC CSAEGYTF
TRBJ1-2 . TRBV7-9 . TGTGCCAGCAGCCCAGCGGGGGCGAGGGGTTATGGCTACACCTTC CASSPAGARGYGYTF
TRBJ2-7 TRBD1 TRBV28 . TGTGCCAGCAACCCCGTCGGGACAGGGTCCCACGAGCAGTACTTC CASNPVGTGSHEQYF
TRBJ2-2 . TRBV18 few TGTGCCAGCTCACCCGGCGGGGAGCTGTTTTTT CASSPGGELFF
TRBJ2-3 TRBD2 TRBV5-1 . TGCGCCAGCAGCCTCGGACTAGCGGACTACACAGATACGCAGTATTTT CASSLGLADYTDTQYF
TRBJ2-3 . TRBV20-1 . TGCAGTGCTACGCCCCTAGGGGGGAGGGCCACAGATACGCAGTATTTT CSATPLGGRATDTQYF
TRBJ2-1 TRBD2 TRBV29-1 . TGCAGCGTCACTAGCGGGAGGGGCTACAATGAGCAGTTCTTC CSVTSGRGYNEQFF
TRBJ2-7 TRBD2 TRBV7-2 . TGTGCCAGCAGCCAAAAGAAGGGTCCGGGCGGGAGGAGGTCCTACGAGCAGTACTTC CASSQKKGPGGRRSYEQYF
TRBJ2-2 . TRBV2 . TGTGCCAGCAGTGAAAAGTGGTGGGCCGGGGAGCTGTTTTTT CASSEKWWAGELFF
TRBJ2-7 . TRBV30 . TGTGCCTGGAGCAATGCTTACTCCCCCAACGAGCAGTACTTC CAWSNAYSPNEQYF
TRBJ2-7 . TRBV20-1 . TGCAGTGCTAGAGGAGGGACTTTGGCCTACGAGCAGTACTTC CSARGGTLAYEQYF
TRBJ1-1 . TRBV9 once TGTGCCAGCAGCTCGGGACATCTCACTGAAGCTTTCTTT CASSSGHLTEAFF
TRBJ1-4 TRBD1 TRBV18 . TGTGCCAGCTCACCATCCGGGACAGGGGGCCGGGAAAAACTGTTTTTT CASSPSGTGGREKLFF
TRBJ1-1 . TRBV9 . TGTGCCAGCAGCGTAGGAGGGGTGAACACTGAAGCTTTCTTT CASSVGGVNTEAFF
TRBJ1-2 . TRBV28 . TGTGCCAGCAGCCCACGGGCGGTTTCTAACTATGGCTACACCTTC CASSPRAVSNYGYTF
TRBJ2-3 . TRBV14 . TGTGCCAGCAGCCGGCCTAGCGCAGATACGCAGTATTTT CASSRPSADTQYF
TRBJ2-1 TRBD1 TRBV10-3 . TGTGCCATCAGTGTCGACAGGGGGCAGGAAGAGCAGTTCTTC CAISVDRGQEEQFF
TRBJ2-3 TRBD2 TRBV5-1 . TGCGCCAGCAGCTCTGGGACTAGCAAAATCACAGATACGCAGTATTTT CASSSGTSKITDTQYF
TRBJ2-5 . TRBV27 . TGTGCCAGCAGTCGGACAGGAGGGGGGGGGATAGAGACCCAGTACTTC CASSRTGGGGIETQYF
TRBJ1-3 . TRBV28 . TGTGCCAGCAGTTTTAGGTGGAGGGGAGGATTTGGAAACACCATATATTTT CASSFRWRGGFGNTIYF